This TCR beta chain originates from a study of spatial heterogeneity in lung cancer. Findings and caveats of the study: Tumors with more nonsynonymous mutations had more expanded intratumoral alpha and beta TCRs. Nonsynonymous mutations, ubiquitous and regional, were tracked respectively by counts of ubiquitous and regional expanded TCRs.

The library protocol tagged each TCR cDNA with a unique molecular identifier. TCRdb reprocessed the 5' RACE reads with MiXCR, giving one entry per CDR3 protein. The sample yields 20,000 to 25,000 distinct CDR3 sequences, about 2.7% seen once. Germline V CDR1 and CDR2: SGHRS, YFSETQ. The CDR3 is 15 residues long. The ends lost 4 bases at V and 9 bases at J; junction bases unmatched: 6. Time point here: sample taken at primary tumor resection. Patients with untreated early-stage non-small cell lung cancer, numbering around 71, were the donors. Sequencing was performed on whole RNA extracted from tumor and nontumor lung tissue, or from frozen PBMC, and the material was left unsorted. Ten or more counts support this clonotype. Its antigen is still unknown.

V gene TRBV5-1 combines with J gene TRBJ2-1, with 14 positions matching TRBD2. Sequenced here: lung tumor tissue, sampled at surgery. The TCR comes from a male donor with early-stage non-small cell lung cancer. CDR3 region: CASSPGLAGAAEQFF. The CDR3 DNA is TGCGCCAGCAGCCCGGGACTAGCGGGAGCTGCTGAGCAGTTCTTC.